Below are 15 T cell receptor beta chains sequenced from a single sample in a study of T cells in localized non-small cell lung cancer. Here immunoSEQ multiplex PCR was the method, and the copy in TCRdb shows in-frame clones only, minus some. The table records around 12,000 clones, about 83% of them present only once. The sample in question was peripheral blood, obtained before any cancer treatment. The receptors shown here come from a male donor at least 60 years old with stage I lung adenocarcinoma.

The CDR3 DNA reads as TGCGCCAGCAGCATCTCAGGGAACACTGAAGCTTTCTTT. As protein: CASSISGNTEAFF. This chain connects TRBV5-1 to TRBJ1-1; D remains ambiguous. V was trimmed by 4 bases and J by 1 base, leaving 8 bases between them. Germline lookup yields CDR1 SGHRS and CDR2 YFSETQ. The CDR3 consists of 13 residues.

This clone was detected a few times. This chain links TRBV28 with TRBJ2-1; 9 bases fit TRBD2. The CDR3 consists of 15 residues. V shed 4 bases, J shed 6 bases, and the junction held 7 bases outside the gene matches. Germline values: CDR1 MDHEN, CDR2 SYDVKM. CDR3 amino acids: CASSSSGTSPNEQFF. CDR3 in DNA: TGTGCCAGCAGTTCTAGCGGGACTAGCCCCAATGAGCAGTTCTTC. Together with reference TRBV28 and TRBJ2-1, the CDR3 gives the full variable domain: DVKVTQSSRYLVKRTGEKVFLECVQDMDHENMFWYRQDPGLGLRLIYFSYDVKMKEKGDIPEGYSVSREKKERFSLILESASTNQTSMYLCASSSSGTSPNEQFFGPGTRLTVL.

The chain employs TRBV19 and TRBJ1-1; 7 nucleotides agree with TRBD1. J gave up 2 bases and V 5 bases, and 8 bases lay outside the gene matches. The CDR3 runs to 15 residues. Germline lookup yields CDR1 LNHDA and CDR2 SQIVND (reference sequence). CDR3 DNA: TGTGCCAGTAGTCTAACCGGGACAGATAACACTGAAGCTTTCTTT. Protein: CASSLTGTDNTEAFF.

The CDR3 region is CASSARDSGRQFF. The CDR3 DNA follows: TGTGCCAGCAGCGCCCGGGACTCCGGTCGGCAGTTCTTC. The genes are TRBV9 and TRBJ2-1; D perhaps matches TRBD2 (6 bases). The CDR3 totals 13 residues. From germline, CDR1 is SGDLS and CDR2 YYNGEE. The germline V and J ends were trimmed by 3 bases and 12 bases, with 16 bases remaining between them.

This rearrangement joins TRBV7-3 to TRBJ2-2; maybe TRBD2 (6 bases). CDR1 and CDR2 from the germline V gene are SGHTA and FQGTGA. Trimming shortened V by 5 bases and J by 7 bases, and 14 bases separated the two germline ends. This CDR3 contains 14 residues. The CDR3 reads CASSPGAGNGELFF. The CDR3 DNA follows: TGTGCCAGCAGCCCCGGGGCGGGGAACGGGGAGCTGTTTTTT. Full variable domain (rest looked up from reference TRBV7-3 and TRBJ2-2): GAGVSQTPSNKVTEKGKYVELRCDPISGHTALYWYRQSLGQGPEFLIYFQGTGAADDSGLPNDRFFAVRPEGSVSTLKIQRTERGDSAVYLCASSPGAGNGELFFGEGSRLTVL.

The chain is built from TRBV27 and TRBJ1-4; D possibly corresponds to TRBD1 (6 bases). The CDR3 contains 14 residues. Germline V CDR1 and CDR2: MNHEY, SMNVEV (reference sequence). V lost 6 bases and J lost 7, with 15 bases in between. As DNA, the CDR3 is TGTGCCAGCAGGCCACAGGGCGTATTTGAAAAACTGTTTTTT. Its translation: CASRPQGVFEKLFF.

The chain couples TRBV28 to TRBJ1-4; D is unclear. With 7 bases removed from V and 8 bases from J, the gap between germline ends came to 14 bases. CDR3 length: 13 amino acids. The germline V gene encodes CDR1 MDHEN and CDR2 SYDVKM. In nucleotides, the CDR3 is TGTGCCAGCACCAGCGGGTTCCGAGAAAAACTGTTTTTT. This encodes CASTSGFREKLFF.

This sequence joins TRBV6-1 and TRBJ2-6, with 7 bases lining up with TRBD1. The germline CDR1 and CDR2 sequences are MNHNS and SASEGT. V lost 5 bases, J lost 7 bases, and 5 bases stayed unmatched. This CDR3 is 14 amino acids long. The CDR3 DNA reads as TGTGCCAGCAGTCAAGACAGGGAAGCCAACGTCCTGACTTTC. The encoded protein is CASSQDREANVLTF.

The chain joins TRBV14 to TRBJ1-2, with a possible D match to TRBD1 (6 bases). Germline CDR1 SGHDN, CDR2 FVKESK. The CDR3 is 15 amino acids. With 0 bases removed from V and 4 bases from J, the gap between germline ends came to 12 bases. The CDR3 protein is CASSQEFGGGYGYTF. CDR3 nucleotide sequence: TGTGCCAGCAGCCAAGAATTCGGGGGCGGCTATGGCTACACCTTC.

This sequence joins TRBV6-5 and TRBJ2-2; a weak D match, TRBD2 (5 bases). This CDR3 has 13 amino acids. V lost 7 bases, J lost 5 bases, and 11 bases lay in between. Looked up from germline, CDR1 is MNHEY and CDR2 is SVGAGI. The CDR3 protein is CASIEGGTGELFF. The CDR3 region has the DNA TGTGCCAGCATAGAGGGTGGGACCGGGGAGCTGTTTTTT.

DNA for the CDR3: TGTGCCAGCAGCCCGGACAGGGAAGATACGCAGTATTTT. It encodes CASSPDREDTQYF. The chain employs TRBV11-2 and TRBJ2-3, with TRBD1 identical over 8 bases. The CDR3 is 13 amino acids. Germline V CDR1 and CDR2: SGHAT, FQNNGV. V lost 5 bases and J lost 5; bases outside the gene matches: 3.

The V call is TRBV28, the J call TRBJ2-7; no firm D call. Trimming pared 2 bases from V and 2 bases from J, leaving 7 bases between. The CDR3 totals 13 residues. Per germline, CDR1 MDHEN and CDR2 SYDVKM. CDR3 bases: TGTGCCAGCAGTTTACAGACACCCTACGAGCAGTACTTC. The encoded protein is CASSLQTPYEQYF.

The chain recombines TRBV7-3 with TRBJ2-2; 7 bases align to TRBD2. V lost 2 bases to trimming and J lost 5 bases; unmatched junction nucleotides: 5. The CDR3 consists of 15 residues. Germline V gene lookup returns CDR1 SGHTA and CDR2 FQGTGA. CDR3 amino acids: CASSLLAEKTGELFF. The CDR3 nucleotides are TGTGCCAGCAGCTTACTAGCGGAGAAGACCGGGGAGCTGTTTTTT.

The chain combines TRBV7-2 with TRBJ2-3; a weak D match, TRBD2 (6 bases). The CDR3 sequence is 15 residues long. V was clipped by 8 bases and J by 3 bases, with 18 bases between them. Germline CDR1 reads SGHTA; CDR2 reads FQGNSA. The CDR3 sequence is CASRRLVLGTDTQYF. The CDR3 region has the DNA TGTGCCAGCCGGCGACTAGTCTTGGGGACAGATACGCAGTATTTT. Complete variable domain (other parts from reference TRBV7-2 and TRBJ2-3): GAGVSQSPSNKVTEKGKDVELRCDPISGHTALYWYRQSLGQGLEFLIYFQGNSAPDKSGLPSDRFSAERTGGSVSTLTIQRTQQEDSAVYLCASRRLVLGTDTQYFGPGTRLTVL.

The chain combines TRBV27 with TRBJ2-3, with 10 bases aligning to TRBD2. Germline V gene data show CDR1 as MNHEY and CDR2 as SMNVEV (reference sequence). The V segment lost 7 bases and the J segment 8 bases; nucleotides outside the gene matches: 12. The CDR3 sequence is 15 residues long. This CDR3 is CASKNVLAGLGTQYF. DNA for the CDR3: TGTGCCAGCAAGAATGTACTAGCGGGATTGGGTACGCAGTATTTT.